The 7 T cell receptor beta chains presented below share a single source sample, sequenced in a study of shared clonotypes between healthy human individuals. The repertoire was sequenced with immunoSEQ multiplex PCR; TCRdb's copy has only in-frame clones and lacks some. The sample lists about 1.5 million clones; nearly 99% were seen once. The sequencing input was naive CD4+ T cells sorted from blood. The sample's subset: CD45RA+ positively selected. Source of these receptors: a man younger than 45 in good health.

The chain couples TRBV10-3 to TRBJ2-2; possibly TRBD2 for D (6 bases). CDR1 and CDR2 (germline): ENHRY, SYGVKD. The CDR3 covers 16 residues. The germline V and J ends were trimmed by 4 bases and 7 bases, with 19 bases remaining between them. The CDR3 loop reads CAISGGTRGEDGELFF. The CDR3 DNA reads TGTGCCATCAGTGGGGGGACCCGCGGGGAGGACGGGGAGCTGTTTTTT.

This CDR3 is CASSLIGIYEQYF. CDR3 DNA: TGTGCCAGCAGCTTAATAGGGATCTACGAGCAGTACTTC. V usage is TRBV11-2 and J usage is TRBJ2-7; D ambiguous. Trimming took off 2 bases at V and 3 bases at J, with 8 bases between the two ends. Germline V gene sequence: CDR1 SGHAT, CDR2 FQNNGV. The CDR3 has 13 amino acids.

The rearrangement uses TRBV27 and TRBJ1-1, with 7 nucleotides matching TRBD1. J was trimmed by 4 bases and V by 4 bases; bases with no gene match: 6. Germline V CDR1 and CDR2: MNHEY, SMNVEV (reference sequence). The CDR3 runs 14 residues. Here the CDR3 DNA reads TGTGCCAGCAGTTCAAACAGGGGCGGCACTGAAGCTTTCTTT. Encoded protein: CASSSNRGGTEAFF.

Notes on this clone: Other DNA sequences of this sample code for an identical CDR3. The genes are TRBV28 and TRBJ2-7; tentative D call: TRBD1 (5 bases). The V end lost 4 bases, the J end lost 7 bases, and 11 bases lay between the germline ends. This CDR3 contains 12 residues. Germline values: CDR1 MDHEN, CDR2 SYDVKM. Here the CDR3 DNA reads TGTGCCAGCAGTTCACCAGGGCGGGAGCAGTACTTC. Protein: CASSSPGREQYF.

The gene calls are TRBV7-8 and TRBJ2-3, with 7 bases that match TRBD2. Looked up from germline, CDR1 is SGHVS and CDR2 is FQNEAQ. Germline trimming cut 5 bases from V and 5 bases from J; bases unmatched to any gene: 10. The CDR3 consists of 15 residues. The CDR3 nucleotides are TGTGCCAGCAGCCCAATCCGGGAGGCGGGAGATACGCAGTATTTT. Translating gives CASSPIREAGDTQYF.

Only one count was recorded for this clone. The rearrangement links TRBV15 to TRBJ2-7; TRBD1 matches 9 bases. Looked up from germline, CDR1 is LNHNV and CDR2 is YYDKDF (reference sequence). The CDR3 contains 16 residues. Trimming at V came to 3 bases and at J to 6 bases, leaving 12 bases not matched to a gene. CDR3 sequence: CATSSTGTGSGGEQYF. CDR3 bases: TGTGCCACCAGCAGTACCGGGACAGGGAGTGGTGGCGAGCAGTACTTC.

The rearrangement links TRBV4-2 to TRBJ2-3; a possible D gene is TRBD2 (5 bases). Germline CDR1 is LGHNA and CDR2 is YNFKEQ. The V gene lost 0 bases and the J gene lost 3 bases, with 16 bases spanning the gap. This CDR3 is 17 amino acids long. CDR3 sequence (DNA): TGTGCCAGCAGCCAAGAGGCCCACCGCGGGCTAACAGATACGCAGTATTTT. Its translation is CASSQEAHRGLTDTQYF.